The 2 T cell receptor beta chains listed next were all sequenced from one sample in a study of Graves' ophthalmopathy and Graves' hyperthyroidism. Transcripts of RNA were the source for amplifying TCR beta CDR3 regions. HTBI-primed first-round RT-PCR preceded second-round multiplex PCR. Each CDR3 protein is one row after TCRdb ran MiXCR on the multiplex PCR reads. The table records more than 1,000,000 distinct CDR3 sequences, around a third of them present only once. The sequenced sample consisted of peripheral blood or thyroid tissue (not recorded which). All receptors come from an adult man with Graves' hyperthyroidism.

Ten or more counts support this clonotype. The chain uses TRBV7-2 and TRBJ2-7; D perhaps matches TRBD2 (6 bases). CDR1 is SGHTA, CDR2 FQGNSA, per germline. This CDR3 is built from 15 residues. V lost 0 bases and J 4 bases, leaving 13 bases between the germline ends. For the CDR3, the DNA is TGTGCCAGCAGCTTAGCGATGGTCGGGGGATACGAGCAGTACTTC. Protein product: CASSLAMVGGYEQYF. Based on the CDR3 plus reference TRBV7-2 and TRBJ2-7, the full variable domain is GAGVSQSPSNKVTEKGKDVELRCDPISGHTALYWYRQSLGQGLEFLIYFQGNSAPDKSGLPSDRFSAERTGGSVSTLTIQRTQQEDSAVYLCASSLAMVGGYEQYFGPGTRLTVT.

This clonotype was detected a few times. The CDR3 DNA reads TGTGCCAGCAGCGTAGCTGAGGGCAGTAGGACTGAAGCTTTCTTT. It specifies CASSVAEGSRTEAFF. The chain links TRBV9 to TRBJ1-1; no reliable D call. The CDR3 spans 15 residues. The germline CDR1 and CDR2 sequences are SGDLS and YYNGEE. Trimming cost V 0 bases and J 5 bases, with 14 bases left between them.